These 12 T cell receptor beta chains were all obtained from the same sample, sequenced in a study of T cells after yellow fever vaccination (dated by TCRdb to the late 2010s). What the treatment or condition label conveys for this sample: live attenuated yellow fever vaccine strain. The library came from 5' RACE. Instrument used: Illumina NovaSeq 6000. The public sequencing data were trimmed at Q25 with fastp and processed into clonotypes with MiXCR by TCRdb, which kept only in-frame beta chains. Every distinct CDR3 protein forms one entry, paired with its most common genes and DNA. Across this sample there are approximately 300,000 distinct CDR3 sequences, with roughly 10% seen only once. About 3% of the sample is taken by the ten largest. This sample comprised CD4+ T cells sorted from PBMCs, obtained 45 days after the yellow fever booster vaccination. These receptors were collected from a young man who received the YFV17D yellow fever vaccine.

This clonotype occurred a few times. The CDR3 region has the DNA TGTGCCAGCAGCCCACTTTCCGGGGAGCTGTTTTTT. Residues: CASSPLSGELFF. The chain joins TRBV6-2 or TRBV6-3 to TRBJ2-2; D not resolved. This CDR3 is 12 amino acids long. The germline gives CDR1 MNHEY, CDR2 SVGEGT. The V end lost 6 bases, the J end lost 6 bases, and 8 bases lay between the germline ends.

This clonotype was seen more than once but under ten times. The chain couples TRBV6-1 to TRBJ1-2; 8 bases agree with TRBD1. The CDR3 has 15 amino acids. CDR1 MNHNS and CDR2 SASEGT come from the germline V gene. V was pared by 2 bases and J by 5 bases, with 7 bases of the junction left unmatched. CDR3 protein: CASSESPGGGYGYTF. CDR3 coding DNA: TGTGCCAGCAGTGAAAGTCCAGGGGGCGGATATGGCTACACCTTC.

This clonotype was observed at least ten times. The rearrangement joins TRBV6-5 to TRBJ2-3; D is unclear. V was pared by 6 bases and J by 3 bases, with 10 bases between. There are 13 residues in the CDR3. Germline CDR1 is MNHEY and CDR2 is SVGAGI. The CDR3 sequence is CASRRDPTDTQYF. The CDR3 nucleotides read TGTGCCAGCAGGAGAGACCCGACAGATACGCAGTATTTT.

This chain links TRBV20-1 with TRBJ2-7; 10 nucleotides agree with TRBD1. This CDR3 comprises 13 residues. The germline gives CDR1 DFQATT, CDR2 SNEGSKA (reference sequence). The V segment lost 5 bases and the J segment 8 bases; nucleotides outside the gene matches: 9. The CDR3 protein is CSAGLGQGMKQYF. The CDR3 DNA reads as TGCAGTGCTGGGCTGGGACAGGGGATGAAGCAGTACTTC.

This clonotype has just a few counts. This chain uses TRBV6-5 with TRBJ2-1; D uncertain. V was trimmed by 0 bases and J by 8 bases, leaving 20 bases between them. Germline CDR1 MNHEY, CDR2 SVGAGI. This CDR3 is 17 amino acids long. CDR3 sequence (DNA): TGTGCCAGCAGTTACTCGGTGGGTTGGGTACGGTCCTATGAGCAGTTCTTC. It encodes CASSYSVGWVRSYEQFF.

V gene TRBV7-6 combines with J gene TRBJ2-1, with 8 bases lining up with TRBD1. From germline, CDR1 is SGHVS and CDR2 FNYEAQ. The V and J ends lost 5 bases and 7 bases, in that order; junction bases with no gene match: 10. The CDR3 spans 15 residues. The CDR3 here is CASSAWTGRRNEQFF. The CDR3 DNA reads as TGTGCCAGCAGCGCCTGGACAGGGCGTAGGAATGAGCAGTTCTTC.

This clonotype was counted between two and nine times. The chain recombines TRBV3-1 with TRBJ2-3; D unresolved. CDR1 is LGHDT and CDR2 is YNNKEL in the germline V gene (reference sequence). Between the trimmed V and J ends, which lost 3 bases and 1 base, there was a span of 14 bases. The CDR3 runs 16 residues. The CDR3 DNA reads TGTGCCAGCAGCCATGATTCTTGGCAGCGCACAGATACGCAGTATTTT. It codes for CASSHDSWQRTDTQYF.

V and J are TRBV12-3 or TRBV12-4 and TRBJ2-1, with D tentatively TRBD2 (6 bases). CDR3 length: 14 residues. V lost 7 bases and J lost 4, with 14 bases in between. Here the CDR3 DNA reads TGTGCCAGCAACCCCCCGGGGGTATACAATGAGCAGTTCTTC. Protein product: CASNPPGVYNEQFF.

The rearrangement links TRBV20-1 to TRBJ2-3; 7 positions agree with TRBD2. This CDR3 has 13 amino acids. The trim removed 3 bases at V and 4 bases at J, leaving 4 bases unmatched. In germline, CDR1 is DFQATT, CDR2 SNEGSKA (reference sequence). DNA of the CDR3: TGCAGTGCTAGGACGGGGGGTGCAGATACGCAGTATTTT. It codes for CSARTGGADTQYF.

The J gene is TRBJ2-7, the V gene TRBV7-2; maybe TRBD1 (6 bases). V was pared by 4 bases and J by 5 bases, with 15 bases between. The CDR3 sequence is 14 residues long. The V gene's germline CDR1 is SGHTA and CDR2 FQGNSA. Written as DNA, the CDR3 is TGTGCCAGCAGCTCTAGCCGGACAGTTGACGAGCAGTACTTC. Translating gives CASSSSRTVDEQYF.

The chain is built from TRBV29-1 and TRBJ2-5, with D tentatively TRBD2 (5 bases). Germline assignment: CDR1 SQVTM and CDR2 ANQGSEA. The V gene lost 8 bases and the J gene lost 4 bases, with 17 bases spanning the gap. This CDR3 contains 13 residues. CDR3 in DNA: TGCAGCTCCCAGCGGCAGAGAGGAGAGACCCAGTACTTC. This translates into CSSQRQRGETQYF.

This chain connects TRBV11-1 to TRBJ2-1, with D unclear. The V end lost 6 bases, the J end lost 9 bases, and 18 bases lay between the germline ends. Looked up from germline, CDR1 is SGHAT and CDR2 is FQDESV (reference sequence). The CDR3 contains 14 residues. The CDR3 nucleotides read TGTGCCAGCAGTTACCGGGCCTCGGAACCTGAGCAGTTCTTC. Encoded protein: CASSYRASEPEQFF.